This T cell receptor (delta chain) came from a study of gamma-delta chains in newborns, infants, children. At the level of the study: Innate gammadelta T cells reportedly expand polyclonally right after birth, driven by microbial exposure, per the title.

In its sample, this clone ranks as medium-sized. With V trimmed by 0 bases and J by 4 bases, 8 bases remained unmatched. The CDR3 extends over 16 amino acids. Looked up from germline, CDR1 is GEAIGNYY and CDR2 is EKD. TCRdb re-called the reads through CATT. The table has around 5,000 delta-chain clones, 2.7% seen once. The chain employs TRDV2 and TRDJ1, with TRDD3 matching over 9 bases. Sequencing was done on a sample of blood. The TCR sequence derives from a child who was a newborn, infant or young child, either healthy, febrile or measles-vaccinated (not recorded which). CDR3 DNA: TGTGCCTGTGACACCGTGGGGGATAAGCGGGGCGATAAACTCATCTTT. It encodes CACDTVGDKRGDKLIF.